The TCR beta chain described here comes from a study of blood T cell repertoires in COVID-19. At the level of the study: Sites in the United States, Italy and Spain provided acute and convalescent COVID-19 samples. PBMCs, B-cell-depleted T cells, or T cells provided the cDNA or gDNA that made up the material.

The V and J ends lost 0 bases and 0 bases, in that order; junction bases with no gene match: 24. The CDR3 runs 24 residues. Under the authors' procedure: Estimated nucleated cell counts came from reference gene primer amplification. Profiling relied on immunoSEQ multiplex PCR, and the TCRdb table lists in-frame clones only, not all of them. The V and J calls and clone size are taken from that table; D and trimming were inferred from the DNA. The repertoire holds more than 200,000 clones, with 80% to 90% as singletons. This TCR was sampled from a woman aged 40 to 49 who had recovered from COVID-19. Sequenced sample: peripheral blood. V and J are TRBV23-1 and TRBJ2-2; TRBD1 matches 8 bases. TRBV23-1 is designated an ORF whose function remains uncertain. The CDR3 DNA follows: TGCGCCAGCAGTCAATCTCGTTTCCGGATGGATGGGGCGGACAGGGACACGAACACCGGGGAGCTGTTTTTT. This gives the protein CASSQSRFRMDGADRDTNTGELFF.